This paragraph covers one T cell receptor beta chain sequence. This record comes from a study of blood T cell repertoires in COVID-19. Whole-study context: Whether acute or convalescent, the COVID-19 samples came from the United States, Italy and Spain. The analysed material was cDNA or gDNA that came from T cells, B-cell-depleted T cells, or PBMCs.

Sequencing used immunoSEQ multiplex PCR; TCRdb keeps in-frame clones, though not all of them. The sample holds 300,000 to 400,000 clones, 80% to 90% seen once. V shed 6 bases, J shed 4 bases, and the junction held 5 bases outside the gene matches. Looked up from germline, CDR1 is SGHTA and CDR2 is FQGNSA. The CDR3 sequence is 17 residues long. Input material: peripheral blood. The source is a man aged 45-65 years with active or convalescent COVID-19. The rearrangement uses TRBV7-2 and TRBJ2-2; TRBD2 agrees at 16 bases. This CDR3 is CASRGTSGRAGTGELFF. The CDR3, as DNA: TGTGCCAGCAGGGGGACTAGCGGGAGGGCCGGCACCGGGGAGCTGTTTTTT.